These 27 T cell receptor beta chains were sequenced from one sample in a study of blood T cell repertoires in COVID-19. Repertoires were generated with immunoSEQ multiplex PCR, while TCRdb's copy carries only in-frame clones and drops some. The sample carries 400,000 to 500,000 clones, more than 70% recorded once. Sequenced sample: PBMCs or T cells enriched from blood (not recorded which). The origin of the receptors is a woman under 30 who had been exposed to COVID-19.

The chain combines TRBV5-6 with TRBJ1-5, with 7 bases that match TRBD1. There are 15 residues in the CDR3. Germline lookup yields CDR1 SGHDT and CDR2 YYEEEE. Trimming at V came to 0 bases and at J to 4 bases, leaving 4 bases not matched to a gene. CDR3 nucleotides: TGTGCCAGCAGCTTGGGGACAGGTCAGAATCAGCCCCAGCATTTT. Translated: CASSLGTGQNQPQHF.

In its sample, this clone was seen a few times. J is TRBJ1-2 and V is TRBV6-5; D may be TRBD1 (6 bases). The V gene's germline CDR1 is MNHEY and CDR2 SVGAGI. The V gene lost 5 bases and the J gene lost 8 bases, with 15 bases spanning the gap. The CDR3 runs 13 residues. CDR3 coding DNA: TGTGCCAGCAGTAGGGGGTTCGGTGAAGGCTACACCTTC. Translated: CASSRGFGEGYTF.

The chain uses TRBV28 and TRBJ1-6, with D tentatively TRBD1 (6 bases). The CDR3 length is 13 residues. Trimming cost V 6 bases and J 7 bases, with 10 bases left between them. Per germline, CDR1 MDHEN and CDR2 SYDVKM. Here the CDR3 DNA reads TGTGCCAGCAGAAAAGACAGGAATTCACCCCTCCACTTT. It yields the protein CASRKDRNSPLHF.

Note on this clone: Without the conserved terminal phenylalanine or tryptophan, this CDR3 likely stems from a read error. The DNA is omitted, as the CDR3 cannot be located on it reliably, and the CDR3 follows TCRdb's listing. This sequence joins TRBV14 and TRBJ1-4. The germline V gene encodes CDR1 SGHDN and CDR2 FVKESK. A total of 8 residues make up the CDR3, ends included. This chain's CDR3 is CASSSRYG.

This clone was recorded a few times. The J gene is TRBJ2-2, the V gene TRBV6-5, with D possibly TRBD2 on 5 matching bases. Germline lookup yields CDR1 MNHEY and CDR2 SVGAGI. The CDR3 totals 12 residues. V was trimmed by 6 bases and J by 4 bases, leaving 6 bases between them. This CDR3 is CASREGTGELFF. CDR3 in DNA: TGTGCCAGCAGAGAGGGCACCGGGGAGCTGTTTTTT.

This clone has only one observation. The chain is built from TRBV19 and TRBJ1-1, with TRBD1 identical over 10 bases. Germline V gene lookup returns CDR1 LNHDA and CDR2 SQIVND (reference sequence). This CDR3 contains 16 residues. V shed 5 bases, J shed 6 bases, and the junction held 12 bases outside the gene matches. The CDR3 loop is CASSSQGTGVHSEAFF. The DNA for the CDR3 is TGTGCCAGTAGTTCCCAAGGGACAGGGGTTCATTCTGAAGCTTTCTTT.

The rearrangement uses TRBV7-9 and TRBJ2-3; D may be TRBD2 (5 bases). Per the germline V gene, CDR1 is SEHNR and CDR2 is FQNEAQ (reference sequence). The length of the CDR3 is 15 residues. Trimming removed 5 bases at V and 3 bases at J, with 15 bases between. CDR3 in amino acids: CASSKGQADTDTQYF. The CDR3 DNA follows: TGTGCCAGCAGCAAAGGTCAAGCGGATACAGATACGCAGTATTTT.

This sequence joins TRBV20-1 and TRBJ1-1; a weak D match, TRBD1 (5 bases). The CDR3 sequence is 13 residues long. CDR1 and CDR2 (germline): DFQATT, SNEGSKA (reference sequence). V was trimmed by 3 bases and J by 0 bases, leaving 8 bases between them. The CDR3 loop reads CSASEDMNTEAFF. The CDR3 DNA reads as TGCAGTGCTAGTGAGGACATGAACACTGAAGCTTTCTTT.

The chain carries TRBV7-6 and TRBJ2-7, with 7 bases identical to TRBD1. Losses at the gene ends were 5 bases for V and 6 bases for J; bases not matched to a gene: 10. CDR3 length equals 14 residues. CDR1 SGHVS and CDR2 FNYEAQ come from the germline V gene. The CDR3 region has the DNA TGTGCCAGCAGCCAACCGGGACAGCTTCTCGAGCAGTACTTC. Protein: CASSQPGQLLEQYF.

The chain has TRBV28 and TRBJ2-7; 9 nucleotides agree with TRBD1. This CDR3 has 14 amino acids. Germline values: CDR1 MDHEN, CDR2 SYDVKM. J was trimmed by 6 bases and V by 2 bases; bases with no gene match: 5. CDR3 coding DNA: TGTGCCAGCAGTTTACCGGGACAGGGACGCGAGCAGTACTTC. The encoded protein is CASSLPGQGREQYF. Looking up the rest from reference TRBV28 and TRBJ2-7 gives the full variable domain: DVKVTQSSRYLVKRTGEKVFLECVQDMDHENMFWYRQDPGLGLRLIYFSYDVKMKEKGDIPEGYSVSREKKERFSLILESASTNQTSMYLCASSLPGQGREQYFGPGTRLTVT.

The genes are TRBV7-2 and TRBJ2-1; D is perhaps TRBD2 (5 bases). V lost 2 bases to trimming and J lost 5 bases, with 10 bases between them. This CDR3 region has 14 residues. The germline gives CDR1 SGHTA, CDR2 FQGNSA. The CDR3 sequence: CASSLSGYHNEQFF. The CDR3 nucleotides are TGTGCCAGCAGCTTAAGCGGCTACCACAATGAGCAGTTCTTC.

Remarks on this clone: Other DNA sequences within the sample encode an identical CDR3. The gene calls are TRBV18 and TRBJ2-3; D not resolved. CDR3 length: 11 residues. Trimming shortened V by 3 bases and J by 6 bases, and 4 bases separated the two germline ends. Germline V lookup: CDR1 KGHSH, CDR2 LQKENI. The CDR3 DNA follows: TGTGCCAGCTCACCGGGCGATACGCAGTATTTT. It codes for CASSPGDTQYF.

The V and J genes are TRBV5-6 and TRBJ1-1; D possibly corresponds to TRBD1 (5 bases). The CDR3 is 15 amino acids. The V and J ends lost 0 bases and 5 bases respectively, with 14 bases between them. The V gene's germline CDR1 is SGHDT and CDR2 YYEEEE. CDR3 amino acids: CASSLGSFGGTEAFF. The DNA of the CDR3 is TGTGCCAGCAGCTTGGGGTCGTTCGGGGGGACTGAAGCTTTCTTT.

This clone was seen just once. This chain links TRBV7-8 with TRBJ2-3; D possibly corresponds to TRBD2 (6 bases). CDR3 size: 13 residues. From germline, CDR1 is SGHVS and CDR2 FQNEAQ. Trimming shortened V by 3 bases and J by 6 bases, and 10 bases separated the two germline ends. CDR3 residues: CASSLTGVDTQYF. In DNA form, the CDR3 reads TGTGCCAGCAGCTTGACGGGAGTGGATACGCAGTATTTT.

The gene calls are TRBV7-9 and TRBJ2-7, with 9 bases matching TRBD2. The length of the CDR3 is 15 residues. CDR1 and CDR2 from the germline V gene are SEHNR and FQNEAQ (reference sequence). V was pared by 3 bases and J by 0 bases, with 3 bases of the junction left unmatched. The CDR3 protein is CASSFSGGSSYEQYF. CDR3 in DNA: TGTGCCAGCAGCTTTAGCGGGGGAAGCTCCTACGAGCAGTACTTC.

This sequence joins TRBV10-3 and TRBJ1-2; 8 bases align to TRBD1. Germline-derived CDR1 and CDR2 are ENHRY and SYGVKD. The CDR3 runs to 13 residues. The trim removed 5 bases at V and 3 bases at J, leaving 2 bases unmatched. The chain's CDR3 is CAISQQGDYGYTF. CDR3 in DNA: TGTGCCATCAGTCAACAGGGGGACTATGGCTACACCTTC.

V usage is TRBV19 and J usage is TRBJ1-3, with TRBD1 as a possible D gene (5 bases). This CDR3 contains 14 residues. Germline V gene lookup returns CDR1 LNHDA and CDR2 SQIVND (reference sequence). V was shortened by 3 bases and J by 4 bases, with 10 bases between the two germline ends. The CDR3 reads CASSIGALGNTIYF. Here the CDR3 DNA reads TGTGCCAGTAGTATTGGGGCTTTGGGAAACACCATATATTTT. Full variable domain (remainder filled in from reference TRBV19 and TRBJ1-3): DGGITQSPKYLFRKEGQNVTLSCEQNLNHDAMYWYRQDPGQGLRLIYYSQIVNDFQKGDIAEGYSVSREKKESFPLTVTSAQKNPTAFYLCASSIGALGNTIYFGEGSWLTVV.

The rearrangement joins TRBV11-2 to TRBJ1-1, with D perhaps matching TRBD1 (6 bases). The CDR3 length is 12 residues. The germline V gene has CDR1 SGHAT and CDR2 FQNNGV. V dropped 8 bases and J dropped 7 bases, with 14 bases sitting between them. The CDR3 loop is CASPSKTGEAFF. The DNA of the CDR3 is TGTGCCAGCCCCTCCAAGACAGGTGAAGCTTTCTTT.

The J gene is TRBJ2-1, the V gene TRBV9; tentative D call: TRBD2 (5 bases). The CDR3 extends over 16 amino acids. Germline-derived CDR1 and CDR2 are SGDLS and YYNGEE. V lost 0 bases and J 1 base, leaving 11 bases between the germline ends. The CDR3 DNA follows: TGTGCCAGCAGCGTAGTCCTGACTAATTCCTACAATGAGCAGTTCTTC. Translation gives CASSVVLTNSYNEQFF.

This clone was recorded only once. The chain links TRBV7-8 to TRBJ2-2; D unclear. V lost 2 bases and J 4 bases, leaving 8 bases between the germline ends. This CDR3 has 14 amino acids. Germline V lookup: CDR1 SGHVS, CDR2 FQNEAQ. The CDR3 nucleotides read TGTGCCAGCAGCTTACAACTTCCCACCGGGGAGCTGTTTTTT. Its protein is CASSLQLPTGELFF.

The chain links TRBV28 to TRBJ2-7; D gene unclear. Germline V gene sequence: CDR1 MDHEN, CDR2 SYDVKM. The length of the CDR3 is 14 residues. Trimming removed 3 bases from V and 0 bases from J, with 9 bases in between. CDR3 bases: TGTGCCAGCAGTTTCATTACACACTCCTACGAGCAGTACTTC. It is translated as CASSFITHSYEQYF. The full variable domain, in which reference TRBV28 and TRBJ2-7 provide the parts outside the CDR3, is DVKVTQSSRYLVKRTGEKVFLECVQDMDHENMFWYRQDPGLGLRLIYFSYDVKMKEKGDIPEGYSVSREKKERFSLILESASTNQTSMYLCASSFITHSYEQYFGPGTRLTVT.

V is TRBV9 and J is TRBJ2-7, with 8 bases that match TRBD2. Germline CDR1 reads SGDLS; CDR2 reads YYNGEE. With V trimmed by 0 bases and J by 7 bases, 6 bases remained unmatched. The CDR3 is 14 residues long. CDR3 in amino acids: CASSVAGGPWEQYF. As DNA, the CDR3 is TGTGCCAGCAGCGTAGCGGGGGGGCCTTGGGAGCAGTACTTC.

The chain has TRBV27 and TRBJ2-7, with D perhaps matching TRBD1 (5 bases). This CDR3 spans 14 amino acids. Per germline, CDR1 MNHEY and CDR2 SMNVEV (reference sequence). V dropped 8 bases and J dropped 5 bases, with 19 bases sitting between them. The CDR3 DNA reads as TGTGCCAGCGCTCCTAGGGGTTACTTCGACGAGCAGTACTTC. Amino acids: CASAPRGYFDEQYF.

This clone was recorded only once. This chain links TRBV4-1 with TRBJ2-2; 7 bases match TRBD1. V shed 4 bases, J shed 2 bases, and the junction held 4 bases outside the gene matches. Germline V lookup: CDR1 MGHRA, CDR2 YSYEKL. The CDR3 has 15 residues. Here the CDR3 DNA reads TGCGCCAGCAGCCCGGGACAGTTTAACACCGGGGAGCTGTTTTTT. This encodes CASSPGQFNTGELFF.

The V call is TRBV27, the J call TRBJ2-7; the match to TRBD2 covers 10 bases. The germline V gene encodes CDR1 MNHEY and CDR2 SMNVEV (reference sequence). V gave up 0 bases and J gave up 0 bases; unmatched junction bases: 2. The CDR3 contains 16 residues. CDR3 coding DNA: TGTGCCAGCAGTTTATCCCCTAGCGGGAGCTCCTACGAGCAGTACTTC. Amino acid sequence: CASSLSPSGSSYEQYF.

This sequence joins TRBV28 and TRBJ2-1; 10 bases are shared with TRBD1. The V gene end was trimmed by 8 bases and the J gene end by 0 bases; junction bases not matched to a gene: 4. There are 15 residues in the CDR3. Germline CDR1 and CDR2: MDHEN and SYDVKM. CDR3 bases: TGTGCCAGCGGACAGGGGGGATCCTCCTACAATGAGCAGTTCTTC. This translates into CASGQGGSSYNEQFF.

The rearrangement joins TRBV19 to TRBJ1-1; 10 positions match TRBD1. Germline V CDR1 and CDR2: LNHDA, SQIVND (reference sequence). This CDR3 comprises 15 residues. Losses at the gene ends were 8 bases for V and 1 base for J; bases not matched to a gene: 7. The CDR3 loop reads CASHFRTGGNTEAFF. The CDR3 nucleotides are TGTGCCAGTCATTTTAGGACAGGGGGGAACACTGAAGCTTTCTTT.